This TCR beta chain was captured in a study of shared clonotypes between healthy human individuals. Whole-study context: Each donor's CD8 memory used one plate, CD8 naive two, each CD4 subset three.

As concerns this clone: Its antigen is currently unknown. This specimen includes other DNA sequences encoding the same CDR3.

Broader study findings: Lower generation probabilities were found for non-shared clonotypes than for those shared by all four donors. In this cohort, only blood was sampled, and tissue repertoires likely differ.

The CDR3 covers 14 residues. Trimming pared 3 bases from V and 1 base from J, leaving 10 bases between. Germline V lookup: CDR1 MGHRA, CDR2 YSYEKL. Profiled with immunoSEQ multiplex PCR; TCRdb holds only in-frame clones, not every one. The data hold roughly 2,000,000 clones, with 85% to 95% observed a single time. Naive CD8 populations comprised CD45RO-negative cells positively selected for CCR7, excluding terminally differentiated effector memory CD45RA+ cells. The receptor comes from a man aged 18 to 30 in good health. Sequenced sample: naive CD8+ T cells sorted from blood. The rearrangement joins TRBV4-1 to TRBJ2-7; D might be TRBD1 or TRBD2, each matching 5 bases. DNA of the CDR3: TGCGCCAGCAGCCAGGGGGACGGATCCTACGAGCAGTACTTC. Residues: CASSQGDGSYEQYF.